A selection of T cell receptor beta chains follows, all from one sample in a study of shared clonotypes between healthy human individuals. The assay was immunoSEQ multiplex PCR, and TCRdb's table has in-frame clones only and misses some. The sample yields some 1 million clones, about 77% seen once. Sequenced sample: memory CD4+ T cells sorted from blood. These receptors all stem from a man aged 18 to 35 in good health. Each CDR3 is given with its conserved first and last residue. The D gene is left open where the match is weak. Clone size appears in some rows only: once, few, many, or a class for an expanded clone.

D gene: .
J gene: TRBJ2-2
clone size: .
V gene: TRBV7-2
CDR3 DNA: TGTGCCAGCAGCTCCCAAGGCGCCACCGGGGAGCTGTTTTTT
CDR3 protein: CASSSQGATGELFF

D gene: .
J gene: TRBJ2-7
clone size: .
V gene: TRBV5-6
CDR3 DNA: TGTGCCAGCAGCCAACTCATCCCGGGCTCCTACGAGCAGTACTTC
CDR3 protein: CASSQLIPGSYEQYF

D gene: .
J gene: TRBJ2-7
clone size: .
V gene: TRBV7-2
CDR3 DNA: TGTGCCAGCAGCTTAGAAGGCGGCTACGAGCAGTACTTC
CDR3 protein: CASSLEGGYEQYF

D gene: .
J gene: TRBJ2-5
clone size: .
V gene: TRBV2
CDR3 DNA: TGTGCCAGTCTGTACCAAGAGACCCAGTACTTC
CDR3 protein: CASLYQETQYF

D gene: .
J gene: TRBJ1-4
clone size: .
V gene: TRBV11-2
CDR3 DNA: TGTGCCAGCAATCCCAAGGGGACCAGGAGTAATGAAAAACTGTTTTTT
CDR3 protein: CASNPKGTRSNEKLFF

D gene: .
J gene: TRBJ2-7
clone size: .
V gene: TRBV5-8
CDR3 DNA: TGTGCCAGCAGCTTAGGACAGAAGAGCTCCTACGAGCAGTACTTC
CDR3 protein: CASSLGQKSSYEQYF

D gene: .
J gene: TRBJ1-5
clone size: few
V gene: TRBV18
CDR3 DNA: TGTGCCAGCTCACCCAAGGGGGATAGCAATCAGCCCCAGCATTTT
CDR3 protein: CASSPKGDSNQPQHF

D gene: .
J gene: TRBJ2-5
clone size: .
V gene: TRBV9
CDR3 DNA: TGTGCCAGCAGCGTAGTCGAGGGTGAGACCCAGTACTTC
CDR3 protein: CASSVVEGETQYF

D gene: .
J gene: TRBJ2-7
clone size: few
V gene: TRBV6-1
CDR3 DNA: TGTGCCAGCCACCGAGACGGTGGCTCCTACGAGCAGTACTTC
CDR3 protein: CASHRDGGSYEQYF

D gene: .
J gene: TRBJ2-2
clone size: many
V gene: TRBV19
CDR3 DNA: TGTGCCAGTAGGGCGAGGGGCGGGGAGCTGTTTTTT
CDR3 protein: CASRARGGELFF

D gene: .
J gene: TRBJ1-1
clone size: .
V gene: TRBV30
CDR3 DNA: TGTGCCTGGAGTCCACAGACGCTGAACACTGAAGCTTTCTTT
CDR3 protein: CAWSPQTLNTEAFF